The rows below give T cell receptor beta chains drawn from one sample of a study of T cells after yellow fever vaccination. MiXCR, run by TCRdb on the 5' RACE reads, gives a single entry per CDR3 protein. The data contain about 350,000 distinct CDR3 sequences, 7% to 9% of them singletons. The sample in question was PBMCs, obtained about 41 days after the first yellow fever vaccination. These receptors came from a man between 18 and 35 years old who received the YFV17D yellow fever vaccine. The CDR3 runs from the conserved cysteine through the conserved F or W. A D gene is named only where the DNA matches it firmly. Part of the rows lack a size; the others show once, few, many or a class for expanded clones.

J gene | clone size | V gene | D gene | CDR3 protein | CDR3 DNA
TRBJ2-3 | - | TRBV15 | - | CATSRGLDDTQYF | TGTGCCACCAGCAGAGGTCTGGACGATACGCAGTATTTT
TRBJ2-1 | - | TRBV5-1 | - | CASSQTRGPYNEQFF | TGCGCCAGCAGCCAGACTCGGGGGCCCTACAATGAGCAGTTCTTC
TRBJ1-2 | few | TRBV7-9 | TRBD1 | CASSPPLQPDREGYTF | TGTGCCAGCAGCCCCCCTCTCCAGCCGGACAGGGAAGGCTACACCTTC
TRBJ2-1 | - | TRBV7-2 | - | CASSDLAVNEQFF | TGTGCCAGCAGCGATTTAGCGGTTAATGAGCAGTTCTTC
TRBJ2-2 | - | TRBV9 | - | CASSPDGLYTGELFF | TGTGCCAGCAGCCCGGATGGGCTTTACACCGGGGAGCTGTTTTTT
TRBJ1-4 | few | TRBV11-2 | - | CASSFGPEKLFF | TGTGCCAGCAGCTTTGGACCGGAAAAACTGTTTTTT
TRBJ1-4 | - | TRBV20-1 | - | CSARDLGNNEKLFF | TGCAGTGCTAGAGATCTCGGGAATAATGAAAAACTGTTTTTT
TRBJ1-5 | few | TRBV6-5 | - | CASSYGGRNQPQHF | TGTGCCAGCAGTTACGGTGGGCGCAATCAGCCCCAGCATTTT
TRBJ2-7 | few | TRBV6-1 | - | CASRPGRSNSYEQYF | TGTGCCAGCAGACCTGGACGGTCCAACTCCTACGAGCAGTACTTC
TRBJ2-1 | few | TRBV28 | TRBD2 | CASIPSGYNEQFF | TGTGCCAGCATCCCTAGCGGATACAATGAGCAGTTCTTC
TRBJ2-1 | - | TRBV7-9 | - | CASSSGSRGEQFF | TGTGCCAGCAGCTCAGGTTCACGGGGAGAGCAGTTCTTC
TRBJ1-2 | - | TRBV7-2 | TRBD1 | CASSYTGVHGYTF | TGTGCCAGCAGCTACACAGGGGTCCATGGCTACACCTTC
TRBJ2-3 | - | TRBV12-3/TRBV12-4 | - | CASSPTAPGRDTQYF | TGTGCCAGCAGTCCGACTGCTCCAGGGAGAGATACGCAGTATTTT
TRBJ2-7 | few | TRBV4-3 | - | CASSQGEKSIREQYF | TGCGCCAGCAGCCAAGGGGAAAAGAGTATTCGGGAGCAGTACTTC
TRBJ2-3 | many | TRBV5-1 | TRBD2 | CASSLGASGYTDTQYF | TGCGCCAGCAGCTTGGGGGCTAGCGGGTACACAGATACGCAGTATTTT
TRBJ1-1 | - | TRBV7-2 | - | CASSFDLNMNTEAFF | TGTGCCAGCAGCTTCGATCTGAATATGAACACTGAAGCTTTCTTT
TRBJ2-3 | once | TRBV28 | - | CASSSPDSPSTDTQYF | TGTGCCAGCAGCTCACCCGACAGCCCTAGCACAGATACGCAGTATTTT
TRBJ2-7 | - | TRBV30 | - | CAWQPGQGIVYEQYF | TGTGCCTGGCAGCCCGGGCAGGGCATCGTTTACGAGCAGTACTTC
TRBJ2-7 | few | TRBV7-8 | TRBD1 | CASSPFRTTGSSYEQYF | TGTGCCAGCAGCCCCTTTCGGACGACAGGGAGCTCCTACGAGCAGTACTTC
TRBJ1-6 | few | TRBV28 | TRBD1 | CASSVASGTGGGNSPLHF | TGTGCCAGCAGTGTCGCCTCAGGGACAGGGGGCGGTAATTCACCCCTCCACTTT
TRBJ2-7 | many | TRBV12-3/TRBV12-4 | - | CASRISAGEQYF | TGTGCCAGCAGGATATCGGCGGGCGAGCAGTACTTC
TRBJ2-5 | few | TRBV28 | TRBD2 | CASSSRLAGFQETQYF | TGTGCCAGCAGTTCCCGGCTAGCGGGCTTCCAAGAGACCCAGTACTTC
TRBJ2-1 | - | TRBV12-3/TRBV12-4 | - | CASSPSGMNVEQFF | TGTGCCAGCAGTCCCTCCGGGATGAATGTTGAGCAGTTCTTC
TRBJ2-4 | - | TRBV5-1 | - | CASSLATSGAKNIQYF | TGCGCCAGCAGCTTGGCTACATCAGGGGCCAAAAACATTCAGTACTTC
TRBJ2-1 | few | TRBV28 | - | CASSLWEHGGFF | TGTGCCAGCAGTTTATGGGAACATGGGGGGTTCTTC
TRBJ2-2 | many | TRBV10-3 | - | CAISGDLVPGELFF | TGTGCCATCAGTGGAGACCTAGTACCCGGGGAGCTGTTTTTT
TRBJ2-2 | - | TRBV7-3 | - | CASSLVSSRGELFF | TGTGCCAGCAGCTTAGTATCTAGTCGCGGGGAGCTGTTTTTT
TRBJ1-1 | few | TRBV7-2 | - | CASSLAPWLLNTEAFF | TGTGCCAGCAGCTTAGCCCCCTGGCTCTTGAACACTGAAGCTTTCTTT
TRBJ1-1 | few | TRBV7-9 | - | CASSLGWEAEAFF | TGTGCCAGCAGCTTAGGTTGGGAAGCTGAAGCTTTCTTT